This TCR beta chain was identified during a study of blood T cell repertoires in COVID-19 (dated by TCRdb to about 2020). Study-level background: Samples from collaborators originated in the United States, Italy and Spain and spanned both the acute and convalescent phases of COVID-19. Sample metadata almost always included a de-identified subject ID, COVID-19 status, age in years and sex. The prospective study material was composed of cDNA or gDNA derived from T cells, B-cell-depleted T cells, or PBMCs. Samples came from the ongoing ImmuneRACE study (first 160 participants) plus 1,254 subjects from 6 global collaborators. A freely available public database, intended as a resource for researchers studying the immune response to SARS-CoV-2, is where the repertoires were released. Where HLA class I and class II types were available, the types were taken from metadata supplied by the sample provider, not from assay-based typing. Deeply sampled blood TCRbeta repertoires from subjects exposed to, actively infected with, or recovered from COVID-19 were included in the dataset.

Summary of the overall study and its limitations: The quantity of clinical and demographic metadata differed by source and by participant and was supplied without curation.

The CDR3 contains 12 residues, cysteine and phenylalanine counted. The retained sequence is limited to the CDR3, 36 bases, with the frame set at the first base. CDR1 LNHDA and CDR2 SQIVND were looked up in the germline V gene (reference sequence). Trimming leaves V shorter by 7 bases and J shorter by 7 bases, with the junction holding 4 bases beyond the gene matches. TCRbeta CDR3 regions were amplified from genomic DNA by means of the immunoSEQ Assay, a bias-controlled multiplex PCR. The published analysis was carried out like this. Nucleated cell counts per sample were estimated from amplification of reference gene primers within the assay. To quantify the absolute abundance of each unique TCRbeta CDR3 rearrangement, sequence reads were collapsed and filtered. For each sample, productive Simpson clonality was calculated as the square root of Simpson's diversity index across productive rearrangements. Entries here come from immuneACCESS through TCRdb and include only in-frame sequences with V and J called. Some clones fail to appear in such tables; in the studies checked, an unresolved V gene covers under half of the shortfall, and the cause of the remainder is unknown. V, J and clone size were drawn from that table, and D and trimming were deduced from the DNA. Here the sample has 130,000 to 150,000 clones; 85% to 90% occur a single time. The ten biggest clones cover 3.5% to 4.5% of the sample.

The collaborating institutions used their own protocols to collect whole blood in K2EDTA tubes. For TCRbeta analysis, collaborators shipped samples in one of three forms: frozen whole blood, isolated PBMCs, or DNA extracted from either of those sample types. This clone was detected only once. Its target antigen remains unknown. Base qualities are missing; no much larger clone stands one base away. The sample was peripheral blood. The V and J segments used are TRBV19 and TRBJ2-1, with 7 central nucleotides matching TRBD1. The clonotype was recovered from a middle-aged woman with acute or convalescent COVID-19. The CDR3 here reads CASNTGVNEQFF. The DNA sequence is given as TGTGCCAGTAACACAGGGGTTAATGAGCAGTTCTTC.